The text below deals with one T cell receptor (beta chain). Its antigen is not identified. Researchers ran the PCR with 60 Vbeta and 13 Jbeta primers. Original analysis: Around 10 million of the 80 million or so unique TCR beta chains counted in a later analysis were shared. The repertoire was sequenced with immunoSEQ multiplex PCR; TCRdb's copy has only in-frame clones and lacks some. The V and J calls and clone size come from that table; D and trimming were worked out from the DNA. Of some 150,000 clones detected, roughly 82% appear once; the ten largest clones hold approximately 6.3%. CDR1 and CDR2 (germline): LGHNA, YSLEER. V lost 3 bases, J lost 1 base, and 6 bases stayed unmatched. CDR3 size: 17 residues. The sample is drawn from a study of cytomegalovirus exposure and HLA in healthy donors. Study conclusions and caveats: In a later analysis, compared with equally common non-associated chains, HLA-associated beta chains were more expanded. TCR beta sequences reportedly predicted most subjects' HLA-A and HLA-B alleles accurately.

The sequencing sample was made of PBMCs. This sequence was found in a woman in her forties or fifties in good health and CMV-seropositive. The chain links TRBV4-3 to TRBJ2-2; 9 bases align to TRBD1. CDR3 bases: TGCGCCAGCAGCCACGCTACAGGGGGCGGGAACACCGGGGAGCTGTTTTTT. Translating it yields CASSHATGGGNTGELFF.